These T cell receptor beta chains were read from a single sample in a study of regulatory T cells in long-lasting Graves disease. TCRdb analysed the multiplex PCR reads with MiXCR anew, one entry per CDR3 protein. The data contain over 350,000 distinct CDR3 sequences, less than 15% of them singletons. A further study also used this sample, focusing on T cells in Graves' hyperthyroidism and ophthalmopathy.

Sample: peripheral blood mononuclear cells (PBMCs), taken at new diagnosis, from a patient treated with antithyroid drugs. Receptors were obtained from a woman aged 45-65 years with Graves disease. Both conserved end residues are part of each CDR3. D genes are given only for firm matches. Some rows have no size entry. The others give once, few or many, or a class for an expanded clone.

d_call: .
j_call: TRBJ2-1
clone_size: few
v_call: TRBV25-1
cdr3_nt: TGTGCCAGCAGTCTAAGCGAGAGCTCCTACAATGAGCAGTTCTTC
cdr3_aa: CASSLSESSYNEQFF

d_call: .
j_call: TRBJ2-1
clone_size: .
v_call: TRBV7-9
cdr3_nt: TGTGCCAGCAGCTTAGGGGATACTTGGCAGGCCTACAATGAGCAGTTCTTC
cdr3_aa: CASSLGDTWQAYNEQFF

d_call: TRBD1
j_call: TRBJ2-7
clone_size: many
v_call: TRBV7-2
cdr3_nt: TGTGCCAGCAGAGAAAGGGACAGGGGATCGTACGAGCAGTACTTC
cdr3_aa: CASRERDRGSYEQYF

d_call: .
j_call: TRBJ1-1
clone_size: many
v_call: TRBV6-2/TRBV6-3
cdr3_nt: TGTGCCAGCAGTTACGGAGCCCGGGACACTGAAGCTTTCTTT
cdr3_aa: CASSYGARDTEAFF

d_call: TRBD1
j_call: TRBJ2-3
clone_size: many
v_call: TRBV20-1
cdr3_nt: TGCAGTGCTAGCGACCCGGGACAGGGTGTGGTCAGCACAGATACGCAGTATTTT
cdr3_aa: CSASDPGQGVVSTDTQYF

d_call: TRBD2
j_call: TRBJ2-1
clone_size: .
v_call: TRBV24-1
cdr3_nt: TGTGCCACCAGTGACGGTAGCGGGAGAGGGGATCGCGATGAGCAGTTCTTC
cdr3_aa: CATSDGSGRGDRDEQFF

d_call: .
j_call: TRBJ2-5
clone_size: many
v_call: TRBV2
cdr3_nt: TGTGCCAGTACAGACACTCGGGCACAAGAGACCCAGTACTTC
cdr3_aa: CASTDTRAQETQYF

d_call: .
j_call: TRBJ1-4
clone_size: many
v_call: TRBV6-1
cdr3_nt: TGTGCCAGCAGGCGGGACTTCGCCAATGAAAAACTGTTTTTT
cdr3_aa: CASRRDFANEKLFF

d_call: .
j_call: TRBJ2-7
clone_size: many
v_call: TRBV18
cdr3_nt: TGTGCCAGCTCACCAGGGGACGGGAACGAGCAGTACTTC
cdr3_aa: CASSPGDGNEQYF

d_call: .
j_call: TRBJ1-1
clone_size: .
v_call: TRBV11-2
cdr3_nt: TGTGCCAGCAGCTTAGATCGCTGGGGGCATGAAGCTTTCTTT
cdr3_aa: CASSLDRWGHEAFF

d_call: TRBD2
j_call: TRBJ2-1
clone_size: .
v_call: TRBV18
cdr3_nt: TGTGCCAGCTCACCACTAGGGACTAGATTCAATGAGCAGTTCTTC
cdr3_aa: CASSPLGTRFNEQFF

d_call: TRBD1
j_call: TRBJ2-2
clone_size: many
v_call: TRBV11-2
cdr3_nt: TGTGCCAGCAGCCCGGGACAGCTGAACACCGGGGAGCTGTTTTTT
cdr3_aa: CASSPGQLNTGELFF

d_call: .
j_call: TRBJ1-6
clone_size: .
v_call: TRBV3-1
cdr3_nt: TGTGCCAGCAGCCAAGAGGAAAATTCACCCCTCCACTTT
cdr3_aa: CASSQEENSPLHF

d_call: TRBD1
j_call: TRBJ2-3
clone_size: many
v_call: TRBV12-3/TRBV12-4
cdr3_nt: TGTGCCAGCTCGGGACAGGGCACAGATACGCAGTATTTT
cdr3_aa: CASSGQGTDTQYF

d_call: .
j_call: TRBJ2-2
clone_size: many
v_call: TRBV5-1
cdr3_nt: TGCGCCAGCAGCTTGACACCAGGAGGTTCGGGGATAACCGGGGAGCTGTTTTTT
cdr3_aa: CASSLTPGGSGITGELFF

d_call: .
j_call: TRBJ2-3
clone_size: .
v_call: TRBV4-1
cdr3_nt: TGCGCCAGCAGCCAAGTTTTGAGCACAGATACGCAGTATTTT
cdr3_aa: CASSQVLSTDTQYF

d_call: TRBD1
j_call: TRBJ2-5
clone_size: many
v_call: TRBV30
cdr3_nt: TGTGCCTGGGGGGGACAGCCGGGGGAGACCCAGTACTTC
cdr3_aa: CAWGGQPGETQYF

d_call: TRBD2
j_call: TRBJ2-1
clone_size: many
v_call: TRBV2
cdr3_nt: TGTGCCAGCAGTGGGGGACTAGCGGGAGCAAATGAGCAGTTCTTC
cdr3_aa: CASSGGLAGANEQFF

d_call: .
j_call: TRBJ1-2
clone_size: many
v_call: TRBV13
cdr3_nt: TGTGCCAGCAGCTCGGGCGGAGGTGGCTACACCTTC
cdr3_aa: CASSSGGGGYTF

d_call: TRBD2
j_call: TRBJ2-7
clone_size: .
v_call: TRBV30
cdr3_nt: TGTGCGAGGGGACTAGCGGGAGGGAGCTCCTACGAGCAGTACTTC
cdr3_aa: CARGLAGGSSYEQYF

d_call: TRBD2
j_call: TRBJ2-3
clone_size: many
v_call: TRBV18
cdr3_nt: TGTGCCAGCTCACCGCCTGGACTAGCGGACCGCACAGATACGCAGTATTTT
cdr3_aa: CASSPPGLADRTDTQYF

d_call: .
j_call: TRBJ1-3
clone_size: .
v_call: TRBV20-1
cdr3_nt: TGCAGTGCTACAGGATCTGGAAACACCATATATTTT
cdr3_aa: CSATGSGNTIYF

d_call: TRBD1
j_call: TRBJ2-7
clone_size: few
v_call: TRBV5-1
cdr3_nt: TGCGCCAGCACCAAACTGGGACAGGGCTCCTACGAGCAGTACTTC
cdr3_aa: CASTKLGQGSYEQYF

d_call: TRBD2
j_call: TRBJ2-1
clone_size: .
v_call: TRBV7-9
cdr3_nt: TGTGCCAGCAGCTTATGGGGGGGTACTAGCGGGAGCTACAATGAGCAGTTCTTC
cdr3_aa: CASSLWGGTSGSYNEQFF

d_call: .
j_call: TRBJ2-3
clone_size: many
v_call: TRBV10-3
cdr3_nt: TGTGCCATCAGTGGGTCGGTCGAGGCAGATACGCAGTATTTT
cdr3_aa: CAISGSVEADTQYF

d_call: .
j_call: TRBJ2-2
clone_size: many
v_call: TRBV29-1
cdr3_nt: TGCAGCGTTGAGGGGGACGGGACCGGGGAGCTGTTTTTT
cdr3_aa: CSVEGDGTGELFF

d_call: TRBD1
j_call: TRBJ2-7
clone_size: many
v_call: TRBV5-1
cdr3_nt: TGCGCCAGCGACCGAGGACAGGGGGCCTCCGAGCAGTACTTC
cdr3_aa: CASDRGQGASEQYF

d_call: TRBD2
j_call: TRBJ2-1
clone_size: .
v_call: TRBV28
cdr3_nt: TGTGCCAGCAGTTTATGGACTAGCGGGAGTTCTAATGAGCAGTTCTTC
cdr3_aa: CASSLWTSGSSNEQFF

d_call: TRBD2
j_call: TRBJ2-7
clone_size: few
v_call: TRBV3-1
cdr3_nt: TGTGCCAGCAGCCGCAGCGGGGCGGGCTACGAGCAGTACTTC
cdr3_aa: CASSRSGAGYEQYF

d_call: .
j_call: TRBJ1-6
clone_size: few
v_call: TRBV6-2/TRBV6-3
cdr3_nt: TGTGCCAGCAGTTACGGGACTGGCCCCCTCCACTTT
cdr3_aa: CASSYGTGPLHF

d_call: TRBD2
j_call: TRBJ2-1
clone_size: few
v_call: TRBV20-1
cdr3_nt: TGCAGTGCGCCAACCGGGACTAGCGGATCAGATGAGCAGTTCTTC
cdr3_aa: CSAPTGTSGSDEQFF

d_call: .
j_call: TRBJ1-3
clone_size: .
v_call: TRBV12-3/TRBV12-4
cdr3_nt: TGTGCCAGCAGGTTTGGCGCTGGAAACACCATATATTTT
cdr3_aa: CASRFGAGNTIYF

d_call: TRBD1
j_call: TRBJ1-5
clone_size: many
v_call: TRBV6-5
cdr3_nt: TGTGCCAGCAGTTACTCGGGACAGGGAGGCCAGCCCCAGCATTTT
cdr3_aa: CASSYSGQGGQPQHF

d_call: .
j_call: TRBJ2-3
clone_size: many
v_call: TRBV30
cdr3_nt: TGTGCCTGGAACTTCGCAGATACGCAGTATTTT
cdr3_aa: CAWNFADTQYF

d_call: .
j_call: TRBJ2-2
clone_size: many
v_call: TRBV11-2
cdr3_nt: TGTGCCAGCAGCTTAGTTCGGACCGGGGAGCTGTTTTTT
cdr3_aa: CASSLVRTGELFF

d_call: TRBD1
j_call: TRBJ1-2
clone_size: few
v_call: TRBV18
cdr3_nt: TGTGCCAGCTCACCTTCGGACAGGGACGGTAACTATGGCTACACCTTC
cdr3_aa: CASSPSDRDGNYGYTF

d_call: TRBD2
j_call: TRBJ2-1
clone_size: many
v_call: TRBV12-3/TRBV12-4
cdr3_nt: TGTGCCAGCAGTTTAAGGCCTAGCGGGAGGGTTAAGGATTACAATGAGCAGTTCTTC
cdr3_aa: CASSLRPSGRVKDYNEQFF

d_call: .
j_call: TRBJ1-1
clone_size: many
v_call: TRBV3-1
cdr3_nt: TGTGCCAGCAGCCAAGAGGGACGCTTGAACACTGAAGCTTTCTTT
cdr3_aa: CASSQEGRLNTEAFF

d_call: TRBD2
j_call: TRBJ2-1
clone_size: many
v_call: TRBV28
cdr3_nt: TGTGCCAGCAGTCGGACTAGCGGCTACAATGAGCAGTTCTTC
cdr3_aa: CASSRTSGYNEQFF

d_call: .
j_call: TRBJ2-2
clone_size: many
v_call: TRBV19
cdr3_nt: TGTGCCAGTAGTATAACGGTCACCGGGGAGCTGTTTTTT
cdr3_aa: CASSITVTGELFF

d_call: TRBD2
j_call: TRBJ2-7
clone_size: many
v_call: TRBV7-9
cdr3_nt: TGTGCCAGCAGCCTAGAAGCGGGGGGCACGTACGAGCAGTACTTC
cdr3_aa: CASSLEAGGTYEQYF

d_call: TRBD1
j_call: TRBJ2-7
clone_size: many
v_call: TRBV6-1
cdr3_nt: TGTGCCAGCAGTGAAAGTAGGACAGGGGCATCCTACGAGCAGTACTTC
cdr3_aa: CASSESRTGASYEQYF

d_call: .
j_call: TRBJ2-4
clone_size: .
v_call: TRBV6-5
cdr3_nt: TGTGCCAGCAGTTACTCAACCGCGGGAGCCAAAAACATTCAGTACTTC
cdr3_aa: CASSYSTAGAKNIQYF

d_call: .
j_call: TRBJ2-7
clone_size: many
v_call: TRBV2
cdr3_nt: TGTGCCAGCAGGGCGGGGACCTACGAGCAGTACTTC
cdr3_aa: CASRAGTYEQYF

d_call: .
j_call: TRBJ2-5
clone_size: many
v_call: TRBV7-2
cdr3_nt: TGTGCCAGCAGCTTAGCTGGGAGCGGCGGAGAGACCCAGTACTTC
cdr3_aa: CASSLAGSGGETQYF

d_call: .
j_call: TRBJ1-5
clone_size: .
v_call: TRBV6-2/TRBV6-3
cdr3_nt: TGTGCCAGCAGACTGGTGGGTCAGCCCCAGCATTTT
cdr3_aa: CASRLVGQPQHF

d_call: TRBD2
j_call: TRBJ2-7
clone_size: few
v_call: TRBV9
cdr3_nt: TGTGCCAGCAGCTTGTTCGGACTAGCGGGACGAAACGAGCAGTACTTC
cdr3_aa: CASSLFGLAGRNEQYF

d_call: .
j_call: TRBJ2-3
clone_size: many
v_call: TRBV6-1
cdr3_nt: TGTGCCAGCAGTCCCTGGGGGTCAGCAGGCACAGATACGCAGTATTTT
cdr3_aa: CASSPWGSAGTDTQYF